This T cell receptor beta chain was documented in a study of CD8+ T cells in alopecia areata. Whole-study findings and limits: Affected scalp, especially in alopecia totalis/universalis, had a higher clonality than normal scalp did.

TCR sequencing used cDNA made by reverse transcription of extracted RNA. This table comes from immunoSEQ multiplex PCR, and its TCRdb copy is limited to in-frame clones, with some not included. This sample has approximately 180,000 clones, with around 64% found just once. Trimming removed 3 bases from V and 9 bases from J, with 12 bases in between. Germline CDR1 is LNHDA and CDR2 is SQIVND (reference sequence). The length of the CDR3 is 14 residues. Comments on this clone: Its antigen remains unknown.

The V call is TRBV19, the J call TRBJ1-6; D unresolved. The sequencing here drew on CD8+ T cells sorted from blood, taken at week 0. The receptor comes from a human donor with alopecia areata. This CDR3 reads CASSIWAEGSPLHF. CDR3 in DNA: TGTGCCAGTAGTATCTGGGCTGAAGGTTCACCCCTCCACTTT.